This TCR beta chain was captured in a study of T cell responses to AZD1222 COVID-19 vaccine. Study outcomes and limitations: The donor group comprised mostly white British people and more females; the analysis possibly underestimated clonal diversity.

The CDR3 contains 15 residues. Germline assignment: CDR1 LNHDA and CDR2 SQIVND (reference sequence). V dropped 5 bases and J dropped 4 bases, with 17 bases sitting between them. TCRdb's table, derived via immunoSEQ multiplex PCR, lists solely in-frame clones and lacks some. Here the sample spans 100,000 to 150,000 clones, 75% to 85% being singletons. Doses given second, at about 4 or about 12 weeks, were pooled. About this clone itself: What it binds is not known.

V usage is TRBV19 and J usage is TRBJ1-2; maybe TRBD1 (6 bases). The material was peripheral blood, obtained 28 days after the second AZD1222 dose. This TCR was sampled from an adult who received the AZD1222 COVID-19 vaccine. This CDR3 is CASSLGTTAGYGYTF. The CDR3 DNA is TGTGCCAGTAGTCTCGGGACAACGGCGGGCTATGGCTACACCTTC.